The 8 T cell receptor beta chains presented below share a single source sample, sequenced in a study of identical twins. A single record per CDR3 protein comes from TCRdb applying MiXCR to the 5' RACE reads. Here the sample spans under 900,000 distinct CDR3 sequences, 18% being singletons. These same data were also listed under a study on T cells expressing NK-cell markers.

The sample consisted of PBMCs. These TCRs come from a woman between 18 and 29 years old in good health.

The chain is built from TRBV19 and TRBJ2-1; D possibly corresponds to TRBD2 (5 bases). Trimming removed 0 bases at V and 6 bases at J, with 12 bases between. The CDR3 consists of 15 residues. Germline loops: CDR1 LNHDA, CDR2 SQIVND (reference sequence). The CDR3 region is CASSIDLFSVNEQFF. The CDR3 nucleotides are TGTGCCAGTAGTATAGACCTTTTTAGCGTCAATGAGCAGTTCTTC. Looking up the rest from reference TRBV19 and TRBJ2-1 gives the full variable domain: DGGITQSPKYLFRKEGQNVTLSCEQNLNHDAMYWYRQDPGQGLRLIYYSQIVNDFQKGDIAEGYSVSREKKESFPLTVTSAQKNPTAFYLCASSIDLFSVNEQFFGPGTRLTVL.

The sample holds a few counts of this clonotype. The chain joins TRBV29-1 to TRBJ2-1, with D perhaps TRBD1 (5 bases). This CDR3 has 12 amino acids. CDR1 and CDR2 from the germline V gene are SQVTM and ANQGSEA. With 6 bases removed from V and 4 bases from J, the gap between germline ends came to 10 bases. The CDR3: CSVADRYNEQFF. The DNA for the CDR3 is TGCAGCGTCGCCGACAGATACAATGAGCAGTTCTTC.

The chain has TRBV25-1 and TRBJ2-5; D possibly matches TRBD1 or TRBD2 (5 bases each). V dropped 7 bases and J dropped 5 bases, with 14 bases sitting between them. The CDR3 has 13 residues. Looked up from germline, CDR1 is MGHDK and CDR2 is SYGVNS. The DNA of the CDR3 is TGTGCCAGCACCAAGGCAGGGAGCGAGACCCAGTACTTC. Protein: CASTKAGSETQYF.

This chain connects TRBV20-1 to TRBJ1-2; 9 bases are a match to TRBD1. The CDR3 loop spans 17 amino acids. The V gene's germline CDR1 is DFQATT and CDR2 SNEGSKA (reference sequence). The junction had 15 bases not matched to a gene; V was cut back by 6 bases and J by 1 base. The CDR3 sequence is CSAKGVVGDRDNYGYTF. In DNA, the CDR3 is TGCAGTGCCAAGGGCGTTGTAGGGGACAGGGATAACTATGGCTACACCTTC.

The rearrangement links TRBV28 to TRBJ2-7; tentative D call: TRBD2 (5 bases). Germline V lookup: CDR1 MDHEN, CDR2 SYDVKM. This CDR3 spans 13 amino acids. V lost 6 bases and J lost 7, with 16 bases in between. CDR3 sequence reads: CASRTGLKEEQYF. CDR3 sequence (DNA): TGTGCCAGCAGGACGGGATTAAAGGAAGAGCAGTACTTC.

This clonotype was detected ten times or more. The chain employs TRBV12-3 or TRBV12-4 and TRBJ2-7; no clear D. This CDR3 has 12 amino acids. Trimming stripped 1 base from V and 7 bases from J, with 8 bases between. The CDR3 reads CASSLVPSEQYF. DNA for the CDR3: TGTGCCAGCAGTTTAGTCCCCTCGGAGCAGTACTTC.

V and J are TRBV24-1 and TRBJ2-1; 8 bases fit TRBD1. The V gene's germline CDR1 is KGHDR and CDR2 SFDVKD. The CDR3 covers 15 residues. V gave up 7 bases and J gave up 10 bases; unmatched junction bases: 14. Written as DNA, the CDR3 is TGTGCCACCAGCGATCAGGGGACAGGCATCGCGGAGCAGTTCTTC. Its protein product is CATSDQGTGIAEQFF.

This clonotype was detected a few times. The gene calls are TRBV6-2 or TRBV6-3 and TRBJ1-1; 9 positions agree with TRBD1. Germline lookup yields CDR1 MNHEY and CDR2 SVGEGT. This CDR3 spans 14 amino acids. Trimming took 5 bases from V and 7 from J; bases not matched to a gene: 8. DNA for the CDR3: TGTGCCAGCAGTGCGGCCGGGACAGGGATTGAAGCTTTCTTT. This translates into CASSAAGTGIEAFF.